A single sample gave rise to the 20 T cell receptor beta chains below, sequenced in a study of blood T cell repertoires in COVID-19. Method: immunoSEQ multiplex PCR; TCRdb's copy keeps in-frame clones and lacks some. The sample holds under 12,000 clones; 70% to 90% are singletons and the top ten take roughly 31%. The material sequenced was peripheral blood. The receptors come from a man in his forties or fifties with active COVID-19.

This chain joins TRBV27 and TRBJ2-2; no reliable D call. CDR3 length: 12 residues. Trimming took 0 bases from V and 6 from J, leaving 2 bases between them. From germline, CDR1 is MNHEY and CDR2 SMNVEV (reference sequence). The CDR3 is CASSLSAGELFF. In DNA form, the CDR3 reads TGTGCCAGCAGTTTATCCGCCGGGGAGCTGTTTTTT.

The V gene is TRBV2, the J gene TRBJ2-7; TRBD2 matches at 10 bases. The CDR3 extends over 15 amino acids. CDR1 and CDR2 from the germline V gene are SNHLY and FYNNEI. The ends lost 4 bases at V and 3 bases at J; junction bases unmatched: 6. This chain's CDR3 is CASSAPLAGVYEQYF. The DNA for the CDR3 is TGTGCCAGCAGTGCGCCCCTAGCGGGAGTCTACGAGCAGTACTTC.

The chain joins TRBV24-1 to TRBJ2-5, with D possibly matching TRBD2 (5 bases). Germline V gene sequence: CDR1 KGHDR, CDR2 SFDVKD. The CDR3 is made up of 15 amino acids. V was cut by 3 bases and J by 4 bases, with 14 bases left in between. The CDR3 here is CATSDPGSEGETQYF. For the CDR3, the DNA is TGTGCCACCAGTGATCCCGGGTCCGAGGGAGAGACCCAGTACTTC.

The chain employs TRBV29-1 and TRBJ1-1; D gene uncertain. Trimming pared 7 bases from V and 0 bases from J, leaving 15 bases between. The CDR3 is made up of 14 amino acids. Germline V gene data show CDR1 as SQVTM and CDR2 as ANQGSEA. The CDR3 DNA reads TGCAGCGCTCCTATTAGAGGTATGAACACTGAAGCTTTCTTT. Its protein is CSAPIRGMNTEAFF.

CDR3 in amino acids: CASSIGTGTDEQYF. The DNA of the CDR3 is TGTGCCAGTAGTATAGGGACAGGTACCGACGAGCAGTACTTC. The rearrangement joins TRBV19 to TRBJ2-7, with 7 nucleotides matching TRBD1. The CDR3 totals 14 residues. V lost 1 base to trimming and J lost 5 bases; unmatched junction nucleotides: 5. CDR1 is LNHDA and CDR2 is SQIVND in the germline V gene (reference sequence).

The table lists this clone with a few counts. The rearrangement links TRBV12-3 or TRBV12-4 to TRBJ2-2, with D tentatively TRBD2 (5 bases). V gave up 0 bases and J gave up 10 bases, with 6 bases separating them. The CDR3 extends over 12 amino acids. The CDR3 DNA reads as TGTGCCAGCAGTTTAGCGGGAGCGGAGCTGTTTTTT. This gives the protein CASSLAGAELFF.

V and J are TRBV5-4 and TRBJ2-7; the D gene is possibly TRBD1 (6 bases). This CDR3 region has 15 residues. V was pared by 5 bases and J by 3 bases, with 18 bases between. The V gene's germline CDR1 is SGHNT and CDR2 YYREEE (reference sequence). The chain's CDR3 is CASRPAQGKSYEQYF. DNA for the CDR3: TGTGCCAGCAGACCTGCACAGGGTAAGAGCTACGAGCAGTACTTC.

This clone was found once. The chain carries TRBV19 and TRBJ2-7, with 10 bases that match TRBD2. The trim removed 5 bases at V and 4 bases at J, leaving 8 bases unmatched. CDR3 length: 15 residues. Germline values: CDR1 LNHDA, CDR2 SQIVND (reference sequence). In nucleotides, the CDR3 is TGTGCCAGTAGTCCCTCGACTAGCGGGTCATACGAGCAGTACTTC. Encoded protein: CASSPSTSGSYEQYF.

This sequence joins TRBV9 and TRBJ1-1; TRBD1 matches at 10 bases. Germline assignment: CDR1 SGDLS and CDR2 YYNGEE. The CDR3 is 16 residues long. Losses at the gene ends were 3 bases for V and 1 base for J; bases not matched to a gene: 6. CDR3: CASSERQGATNTEAFF. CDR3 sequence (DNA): TGTGCCAGCAGCGAACGACAGGGGGCGACGAACACTGAAGCTTTCTTT.

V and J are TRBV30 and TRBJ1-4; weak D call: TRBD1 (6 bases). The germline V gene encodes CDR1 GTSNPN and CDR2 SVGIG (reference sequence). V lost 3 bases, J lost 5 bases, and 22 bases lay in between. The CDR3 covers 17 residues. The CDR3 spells CAWRGAKLGHLNEKLFF. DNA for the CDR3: TGTGCCTGGAGGGGGGCGAAACTGGGACACCTAAATGAAAAACTGTTTTTT.

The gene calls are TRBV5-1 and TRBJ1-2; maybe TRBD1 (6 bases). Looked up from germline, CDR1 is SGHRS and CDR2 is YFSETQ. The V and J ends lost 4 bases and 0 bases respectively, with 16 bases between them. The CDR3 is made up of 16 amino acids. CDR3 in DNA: TGCGCCAGCAGCCCTGATCGGGACACCGCTAACTATGGCTACACCTTC. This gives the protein CASSPDRDTANYGYTF.

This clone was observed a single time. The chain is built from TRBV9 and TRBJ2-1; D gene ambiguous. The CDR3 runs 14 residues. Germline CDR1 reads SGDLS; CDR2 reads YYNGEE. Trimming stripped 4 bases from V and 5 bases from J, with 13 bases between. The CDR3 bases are TGTGCCAGCAGCCCCCCCCCATCGGACAATGAGCAGTTCTTC. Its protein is CASSPPPSDNEQFF.

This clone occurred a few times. The DNA of the CDR3 is TGTGCCAGCAGTTTGTCAAGCGGGAGGTGGGGCTCCTACAATGAGCAGTTCTTC. The encoded protein is CASSLSSGRWGSYNEQFF. The chain uses TRBV28 and TRBJ2-1; TRBD2 agrees at 9 bases. V was clipped by 3 bases and J by 0 bases; unmatched bases: 9. This CDR3 spans 18 amino acids. Germline-derived CDR1 and CDR2 are MDHEN and SYDVKM.

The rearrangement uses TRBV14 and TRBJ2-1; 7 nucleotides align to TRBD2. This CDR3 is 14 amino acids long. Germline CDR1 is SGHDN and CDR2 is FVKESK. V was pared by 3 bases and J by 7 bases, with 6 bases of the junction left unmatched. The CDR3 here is CASSQWEGPNEQFF. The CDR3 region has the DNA TGTGCCAGCAGCCAGTGGGAGGGCCCTAATGAGCAGTTCTTC. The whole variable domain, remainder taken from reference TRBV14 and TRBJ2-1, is EAGVTQFPSHSVIEKGQTVTLRCDPISGHDNLYWYRRVMGKEIKFLLHFVKESKQDESGMPNNRFLAERTGGTYSTLKVQPAELEDSGVYFCASSQWEGPNEQFFGPGTRLTVL.

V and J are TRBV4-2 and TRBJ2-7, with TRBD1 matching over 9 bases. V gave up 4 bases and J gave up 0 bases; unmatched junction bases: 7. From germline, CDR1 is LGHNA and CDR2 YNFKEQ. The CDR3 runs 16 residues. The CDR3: CASSPTTGGDSYEQYF. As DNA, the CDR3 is TGTGCCAGCAGCCCTACCACAGGGGGCGACTCCTACGAGCAGTACTTC.

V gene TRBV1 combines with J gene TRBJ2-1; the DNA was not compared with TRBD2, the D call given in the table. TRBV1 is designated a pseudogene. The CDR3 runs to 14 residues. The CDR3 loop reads CTSSQDVLAHEQFF. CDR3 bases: TGCACCAGCAGCCAAGATGTACTAGCCCATGAGCAGTTCTTC.

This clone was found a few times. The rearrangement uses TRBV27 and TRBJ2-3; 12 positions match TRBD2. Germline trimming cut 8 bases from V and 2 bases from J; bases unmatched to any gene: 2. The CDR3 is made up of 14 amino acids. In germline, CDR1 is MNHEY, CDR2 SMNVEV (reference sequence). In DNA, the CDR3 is TGTGCCAGCGGACTAGCGGGAAACACAGATACGCAGTATTTT. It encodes CASGLAGNTDTQYF.

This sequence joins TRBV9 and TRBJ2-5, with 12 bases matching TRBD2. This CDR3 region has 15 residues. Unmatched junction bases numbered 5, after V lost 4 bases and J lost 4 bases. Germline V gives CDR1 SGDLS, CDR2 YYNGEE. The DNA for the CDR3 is TGTGCCAGCAGCTTCCTAGCGGGAGGGTTAGAGACCCAGTACTTC. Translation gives CASSFLAGGLETQYF.

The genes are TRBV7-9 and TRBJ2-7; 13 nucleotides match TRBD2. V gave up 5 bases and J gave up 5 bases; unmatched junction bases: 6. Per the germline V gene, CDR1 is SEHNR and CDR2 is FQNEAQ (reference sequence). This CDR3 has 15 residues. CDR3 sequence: CASSGGLAGPDEQYF. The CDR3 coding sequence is TGTGCCAGCAGCGGGGGACTAGCGGGACCCGACGAGCAGTACTTC.

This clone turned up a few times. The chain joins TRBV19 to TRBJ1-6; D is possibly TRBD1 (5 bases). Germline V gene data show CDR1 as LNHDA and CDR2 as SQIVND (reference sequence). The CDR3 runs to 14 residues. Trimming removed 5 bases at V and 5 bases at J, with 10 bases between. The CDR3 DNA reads TGTGCCAGTAGTCCGGGACTGAATAATTCACCCCTCCACTTT. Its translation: CASSPGLNNSPLHF.